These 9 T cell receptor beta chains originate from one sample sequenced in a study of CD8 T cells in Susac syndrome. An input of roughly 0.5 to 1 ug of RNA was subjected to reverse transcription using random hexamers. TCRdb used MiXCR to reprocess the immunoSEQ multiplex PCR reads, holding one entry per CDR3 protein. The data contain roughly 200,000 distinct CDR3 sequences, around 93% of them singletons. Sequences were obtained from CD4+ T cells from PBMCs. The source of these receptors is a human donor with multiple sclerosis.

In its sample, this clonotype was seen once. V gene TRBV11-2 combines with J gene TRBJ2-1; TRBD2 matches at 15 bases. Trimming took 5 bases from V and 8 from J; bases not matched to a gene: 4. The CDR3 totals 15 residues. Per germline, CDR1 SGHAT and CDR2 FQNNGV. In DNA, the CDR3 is TGTGCCAGCAGCCTCGGACTAGCGGGGGGGCATGAGCAGTTCTTC. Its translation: CASSLGLAGGHEQFF.

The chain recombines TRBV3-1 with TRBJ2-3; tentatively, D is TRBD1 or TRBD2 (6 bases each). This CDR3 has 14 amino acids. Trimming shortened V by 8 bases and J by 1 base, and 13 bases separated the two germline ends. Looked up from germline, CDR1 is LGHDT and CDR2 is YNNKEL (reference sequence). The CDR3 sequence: CASRGPPRTDTQYF. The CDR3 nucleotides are TGTGCCAGCCGGGGGCCTCCCCGCACAGATACGCAGTATTTT.

CDR3 DNA: TGCAGCGTTGTAGCCCAGACAGCCGGGGAGCTGTTTTTT. Translation: CSVVAQTAGELFF. The rearrangement joins TRBV29-1 to TRBJ2-2; weak D call: TRBD1 (5 bases). V gave up 4 bases and J gave up 6 bases, with 12 bases separating them. This CDR3 is 13 amino acids long. Germline values: CDR1 SQVTM, CDR2 ANQGSEA.

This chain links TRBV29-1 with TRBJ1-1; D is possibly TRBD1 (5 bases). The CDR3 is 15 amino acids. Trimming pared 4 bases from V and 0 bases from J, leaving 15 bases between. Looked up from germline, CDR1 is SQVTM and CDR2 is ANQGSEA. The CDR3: CSVGGVRGVNTEAFF. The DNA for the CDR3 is TGCAGCGTTGGAGGGGTGAGGGGAGTGAACACTGAAGCTTTCTTT.

CDR3 nucleotides: TGTGCCAGCAGTTTGGCAGGCGGGACCTACGAGCAGTACTTC. Amino acids: CASSLAGGTYEQYF. This rearrangement joins TRBV27 to TRBJ2-7, with D possibly TRBD2 on 6 matching bases. Trimming removed 3 bases from V and 2 bases from J, with 11 bases in between. The germline V gene encodes CDR1 MNHEY and CDR2 SMNVEV (reference sequence). CDR3 length: 14 residues.

CDR3 sequence: CASSQVSEGSLDEQFF. DNA for the CDR3: TGTGCCAGCAGCCAAGTTTCAGAGGGTTCTCTGGATGAGCAGTTCTTC. V and J are TRBV3-1 and TRBJ2-1, with D tentatively TRBD2 (5 bases). The CDR3 consists of 16 residues. Germline V gene data show CDR1 as LGHDT and CDR2 as YNNKEL (reference sequence). Trimming took 1 base from V and 8 from J, leaving 18 bases between them.

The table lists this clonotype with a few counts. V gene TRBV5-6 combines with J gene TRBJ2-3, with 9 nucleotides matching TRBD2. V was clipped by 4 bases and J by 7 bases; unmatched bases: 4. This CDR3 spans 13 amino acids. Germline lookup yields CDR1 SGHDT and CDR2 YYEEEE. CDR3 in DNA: TGTGCCAGCAGCCGCGGGGGGGCTTATACGCAGTATTTT. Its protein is CASSRGGAYTQYF.

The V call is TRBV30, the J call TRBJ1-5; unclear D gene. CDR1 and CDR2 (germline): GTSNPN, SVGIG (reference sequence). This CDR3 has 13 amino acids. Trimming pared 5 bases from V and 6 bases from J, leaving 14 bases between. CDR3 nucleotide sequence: TGTGCCTGGGCCGTGGCGGTAGGTCAGCCCCAGCATTTT. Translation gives CAWAVAVGQPQHF.

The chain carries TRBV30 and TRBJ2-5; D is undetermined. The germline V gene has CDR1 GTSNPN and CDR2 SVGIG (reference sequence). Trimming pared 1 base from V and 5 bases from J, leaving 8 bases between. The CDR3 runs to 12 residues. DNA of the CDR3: TGTGCCTGGAGTGGATTGGGGGAGACCCAGTACTTC. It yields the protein CAWSGLGETQYF.